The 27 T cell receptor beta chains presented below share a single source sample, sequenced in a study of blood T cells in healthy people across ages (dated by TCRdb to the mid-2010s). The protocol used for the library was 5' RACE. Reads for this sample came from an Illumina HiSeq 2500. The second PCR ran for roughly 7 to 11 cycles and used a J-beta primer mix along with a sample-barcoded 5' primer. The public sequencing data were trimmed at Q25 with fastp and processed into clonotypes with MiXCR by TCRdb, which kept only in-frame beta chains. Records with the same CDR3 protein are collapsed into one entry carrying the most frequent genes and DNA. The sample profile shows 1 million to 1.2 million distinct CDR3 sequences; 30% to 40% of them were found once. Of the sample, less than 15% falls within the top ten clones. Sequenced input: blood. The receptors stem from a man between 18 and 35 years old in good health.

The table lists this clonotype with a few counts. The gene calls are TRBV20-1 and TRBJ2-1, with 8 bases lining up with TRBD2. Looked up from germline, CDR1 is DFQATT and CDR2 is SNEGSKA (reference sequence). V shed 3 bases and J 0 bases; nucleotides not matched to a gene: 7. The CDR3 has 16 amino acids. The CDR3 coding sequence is TGCAGTGCTAGGCGGAACGGGGGGGTCTCCTACAATGAGCAGTTCTTC. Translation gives CSARRNGGVSYNEQFF.

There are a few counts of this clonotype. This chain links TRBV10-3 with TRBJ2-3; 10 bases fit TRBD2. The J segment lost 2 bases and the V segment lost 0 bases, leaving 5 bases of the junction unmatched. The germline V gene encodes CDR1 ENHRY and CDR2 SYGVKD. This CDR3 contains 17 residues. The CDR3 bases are TGTGCCATCAGTGAGTCGATAGCGGGGGGATACACAGATACGCAGTATTTT. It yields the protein CAISESIAGGYTDTQYF.

This CDR3 is CASSFKGTGFYGYTF. In nucleotides, the CDR3 is TGTGCCAGCAGTTTTAAGGGGACGGGGTTTTATGGCTACACCTTC. This chain links TRBV27 with TRBJ1-2; D might be TRBD1 (5 bases). The CDR3 is 15 residues long. CDR1 and CDR2 (germline): MNHEY, SMNVEV (reference sequence). The V end was cut by 3 bases, the J end by 5 bases, with 16 bases between.

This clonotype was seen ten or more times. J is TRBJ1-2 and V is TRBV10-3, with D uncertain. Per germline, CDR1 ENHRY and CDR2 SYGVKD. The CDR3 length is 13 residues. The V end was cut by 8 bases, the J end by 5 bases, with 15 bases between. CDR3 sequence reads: CAIGLGELYGYTF. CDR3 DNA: TGTGCCATCGGTCTGGGAGAACTGTATGGCTACACCTTC.

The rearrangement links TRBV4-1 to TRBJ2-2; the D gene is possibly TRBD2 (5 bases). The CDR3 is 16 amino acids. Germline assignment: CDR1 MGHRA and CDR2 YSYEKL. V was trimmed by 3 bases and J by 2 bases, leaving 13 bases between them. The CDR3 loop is CASSHRAESNTGELFF. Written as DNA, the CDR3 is TGCGCCAGCAGCCATAGAGCGGAATCCAACACCGGGGAGCTGTTTTTT.

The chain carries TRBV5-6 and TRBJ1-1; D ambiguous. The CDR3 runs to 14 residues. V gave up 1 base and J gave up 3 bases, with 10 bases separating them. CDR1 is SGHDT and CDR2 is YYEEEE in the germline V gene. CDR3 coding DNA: TGTGCCAGCAGCTTGAATATCCGGGACACTGAAGCTTTCTTT. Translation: CASSLNIRDTEAFF.

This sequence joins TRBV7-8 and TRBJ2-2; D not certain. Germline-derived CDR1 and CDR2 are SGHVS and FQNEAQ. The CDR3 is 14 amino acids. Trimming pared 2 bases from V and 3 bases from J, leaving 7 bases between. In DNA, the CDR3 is TGTGCCAGCAGCTTAACGGTCGACACCGGGGAGCTGTTTTTT. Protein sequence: CASSLTVDTGELFF.

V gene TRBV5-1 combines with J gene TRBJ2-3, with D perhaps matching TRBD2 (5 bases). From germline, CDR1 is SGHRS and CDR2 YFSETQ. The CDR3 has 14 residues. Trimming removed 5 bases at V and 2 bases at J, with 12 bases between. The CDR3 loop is CASRPRVLTDTQYF. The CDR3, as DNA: TGCGCCAGCAGGCCGCGGGTACTCACAGATACGCAGTATTTT.

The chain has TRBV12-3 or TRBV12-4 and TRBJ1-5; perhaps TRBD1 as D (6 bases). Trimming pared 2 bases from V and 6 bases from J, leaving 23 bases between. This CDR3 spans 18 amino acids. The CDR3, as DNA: TGTGCCAGCAGTTTAAGGGGGAGCCAGCCCGGTAGGGGTCAGCCCCAGCATTTT. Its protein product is CASSLRGSQPGRGQPQHF.

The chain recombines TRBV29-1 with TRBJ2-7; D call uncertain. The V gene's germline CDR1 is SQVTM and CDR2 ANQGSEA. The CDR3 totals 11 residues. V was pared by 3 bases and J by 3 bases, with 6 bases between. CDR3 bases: TGCAGCGTTGAGGTGAACTACGAGCAGTACTTC. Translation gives CSVEVNYEQYF.

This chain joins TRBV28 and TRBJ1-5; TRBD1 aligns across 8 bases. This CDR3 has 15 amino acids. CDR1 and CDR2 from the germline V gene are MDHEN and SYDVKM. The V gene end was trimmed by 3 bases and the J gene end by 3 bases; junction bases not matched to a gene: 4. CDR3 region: CASSFTGGYNQPQHF. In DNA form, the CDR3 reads TGTGCCAGCAGTTTTACAGGGGGATACAATCAGCCCCAGCATTTT. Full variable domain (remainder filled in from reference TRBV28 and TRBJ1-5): DVKVTQSSRYLVKRTGEKVFLECVQDMDHENMFWYRQDPGLGLRLIYFSYDVKMKEKGDIPEGYSVSREKKERFSLILESASTNQTSMYLCASSFTGGYNQPQHFGDGTRLSIL.

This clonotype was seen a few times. CDR3 sequence reads: CASQDLNSYNEQFF. The CDR3 coding sequence is TGTGCCAGCCAAGACTTGAACTCCTACAATGAGCAGTTCTTC. The chain joins TRBV7-8 to TRBJ2-1, with D hard to call. CDR3 length equals 14 residues. The V and J ends lost 8 bases and 0 bases respectively, with 11 bases between them. The germline CDR1 and CDR2 sequences are SGHVS and FQNEAQ.

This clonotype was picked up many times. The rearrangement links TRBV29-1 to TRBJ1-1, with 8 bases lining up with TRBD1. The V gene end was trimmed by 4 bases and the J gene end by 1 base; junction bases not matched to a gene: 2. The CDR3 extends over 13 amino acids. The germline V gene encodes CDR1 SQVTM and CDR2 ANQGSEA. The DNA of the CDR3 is TGCAGCGTTGGGCAGGGGGCGAACACTGAAGCTTTCTTT. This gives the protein CSVGQGANTEAFF.

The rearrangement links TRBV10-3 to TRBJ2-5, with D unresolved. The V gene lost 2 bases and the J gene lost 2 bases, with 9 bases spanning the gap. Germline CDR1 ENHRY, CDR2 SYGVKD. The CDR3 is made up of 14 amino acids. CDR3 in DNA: TGTGCCATCAGTGAGGGACGGAGACAAGAGACCCAGTACTTC. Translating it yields CAISEGRRQETQYF.

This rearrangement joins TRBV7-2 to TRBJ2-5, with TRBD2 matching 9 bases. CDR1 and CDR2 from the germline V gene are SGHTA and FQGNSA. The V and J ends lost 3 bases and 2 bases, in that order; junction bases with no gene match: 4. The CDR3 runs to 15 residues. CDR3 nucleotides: TGTGCCAGCAGCTTTCAGCGGGGGGCACAAGAGACCCAGTACTTC. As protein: CASSFQRGAQETQYF.

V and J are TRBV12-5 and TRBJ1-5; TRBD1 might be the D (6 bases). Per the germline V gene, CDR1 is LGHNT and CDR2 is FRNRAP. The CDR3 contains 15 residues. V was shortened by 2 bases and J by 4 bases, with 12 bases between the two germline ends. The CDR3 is CASGLSLDRNQPQHF. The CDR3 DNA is TGTGCTAGTGGTTTGTCCCTCGACAGGAATCAGCCCCAGCATTTT.

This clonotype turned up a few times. The CDR3 protein is CSPVKGGPGQGWSSEQFF. DNA of the CDR3: TGCAGTCCCGTAAAGGGAGGACCGGGACAGGGGTGGTCTAGTGAGCAGTTCTTC. The chain is built from TRBV20-1 and TRBJ2-1; 10 nucleotides align to TRBD1. Germline lookup yields CDR1 DFQATT and CDR2 SNEGSKA (reference sequence). This CDR3 is built from 18 residues. V trimming: 8 bases; J trimming: 9 bases; junction bases outside the gene matches: 25.

Here the CDR3 DNA reads TGCAGTGCTAGACGGCGGGCCTGGGCCTATGAGCAGTTCTTC. Amino acids: CSARRRAWAYEQFF. The rearrangement uses TRBV20-1 and TRBJ2-1, with a possible D match to TRBD2 (5 bases). Germline CDR1 DFQATT, CDR2 SNEGSKA (reference sequence). CDR3 size: 14 residues. The V gene lost 2 bases and the J gene lost 8 bases, with 16 bases spanning the gap.

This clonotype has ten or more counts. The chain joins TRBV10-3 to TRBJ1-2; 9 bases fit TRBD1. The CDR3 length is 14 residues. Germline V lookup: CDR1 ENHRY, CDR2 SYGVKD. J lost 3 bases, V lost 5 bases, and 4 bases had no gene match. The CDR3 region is CAISRDRGDYGYTF. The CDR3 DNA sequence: TGTGCCATCAGTAGAGACAGGGGGGACTATGGCTACACCTTC.

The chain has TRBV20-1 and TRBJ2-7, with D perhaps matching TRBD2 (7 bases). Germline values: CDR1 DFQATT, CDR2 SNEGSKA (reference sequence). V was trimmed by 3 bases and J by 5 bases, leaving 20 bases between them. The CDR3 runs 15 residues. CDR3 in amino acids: CSARARGGRSDEQYF. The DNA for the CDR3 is TGCAGTGCTAGGGCTAGGGGGGGAAGGTCCGACGAGCAGTACTTC.

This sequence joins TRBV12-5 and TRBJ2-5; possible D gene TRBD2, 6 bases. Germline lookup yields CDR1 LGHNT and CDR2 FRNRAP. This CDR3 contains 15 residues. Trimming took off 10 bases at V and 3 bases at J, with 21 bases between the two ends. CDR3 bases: TGTGCTACCGGCGGAGGGGAGACTCTCGAAGAGACCCAGTACTTC. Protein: CATGGGETLEETQYF. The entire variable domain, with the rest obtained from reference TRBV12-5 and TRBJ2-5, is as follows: DARVTQTPRHKVTEMGQEVTMRCQPILGHNTVFWYRQTMMQGLELLAYFRNRAPLDDSGMPKDRFSAEMPDATLATLKIQPSEPRDSAVYFCATGGGETLEETQYFGPGTRLLVL.

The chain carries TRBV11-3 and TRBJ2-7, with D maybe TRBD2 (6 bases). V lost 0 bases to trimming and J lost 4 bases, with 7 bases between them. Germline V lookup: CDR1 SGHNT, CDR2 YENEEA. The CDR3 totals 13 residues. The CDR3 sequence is CASSLEEGYEQYF. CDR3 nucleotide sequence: TGTGCCAGCAGCTTAGAGGAGGGGTACGAGCAGTACTTC.

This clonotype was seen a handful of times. CDR3: CASSPSSGDSTDTQYF. The CDR3 region has the DNA TGTGCCAGCAGCCCCTCCAGCGGGGACAGCACAGATACGCAGTATTTT. This chain connects TRBV5-5 to TRBJ2-3; 7 bases line up with TRBD2. Trimming at V came to 4 bases and at J to 0 bases, leaving 8 bases not matched to a gene. CDR3 length equals 16 residues. Germline V gives CDR1 SGHKS, CDR2 YYEKEE (reference sequence).

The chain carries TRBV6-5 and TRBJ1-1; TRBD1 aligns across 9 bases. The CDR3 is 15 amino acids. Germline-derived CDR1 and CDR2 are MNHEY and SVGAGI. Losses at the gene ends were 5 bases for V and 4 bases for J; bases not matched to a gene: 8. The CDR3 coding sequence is TGTGCCAGCAGTCAACGTCGGGACAGGGTCACTGAAGCTTTCTTT. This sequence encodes CASSQRRDRVTEAFF.

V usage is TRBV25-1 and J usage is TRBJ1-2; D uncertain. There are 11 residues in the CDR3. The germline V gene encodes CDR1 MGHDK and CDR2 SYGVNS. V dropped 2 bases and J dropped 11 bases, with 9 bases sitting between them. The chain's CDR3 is CASSEGRTYTF. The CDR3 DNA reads TGTGCCAGCAGTGAAGGACGGACTTACACCTTC.

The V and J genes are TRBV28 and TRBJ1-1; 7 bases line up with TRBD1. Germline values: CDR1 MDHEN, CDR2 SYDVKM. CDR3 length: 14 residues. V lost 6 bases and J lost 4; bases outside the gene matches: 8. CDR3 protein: CASSKTGRGTEAFF. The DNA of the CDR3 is TGTGCCAGCAGCAAGACAGGGAGGGGCACTGAAGCTTTCTTT.

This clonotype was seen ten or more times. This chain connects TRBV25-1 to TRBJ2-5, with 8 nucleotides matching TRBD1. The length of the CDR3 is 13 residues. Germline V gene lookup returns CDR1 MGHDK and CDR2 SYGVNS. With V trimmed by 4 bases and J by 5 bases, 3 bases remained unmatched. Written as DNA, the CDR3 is TGTGCCAGCAGTGCTCCAGGGGGCGAGACCCAGTACTTC. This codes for CASSAPGGETQYF.